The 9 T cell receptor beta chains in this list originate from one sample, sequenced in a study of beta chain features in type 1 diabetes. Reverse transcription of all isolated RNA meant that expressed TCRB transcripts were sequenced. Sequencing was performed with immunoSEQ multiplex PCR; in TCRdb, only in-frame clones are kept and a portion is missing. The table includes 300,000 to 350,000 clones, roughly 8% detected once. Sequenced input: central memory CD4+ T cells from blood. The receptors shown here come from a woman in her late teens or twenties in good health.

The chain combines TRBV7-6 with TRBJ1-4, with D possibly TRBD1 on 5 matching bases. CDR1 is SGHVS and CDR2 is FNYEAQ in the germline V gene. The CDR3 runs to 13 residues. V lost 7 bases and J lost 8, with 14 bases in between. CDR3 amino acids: CASNHRKGEKLFF. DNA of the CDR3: TGTGCCAGCAACCACAGGAAAGGGGAAAAACTGTTTTTT.

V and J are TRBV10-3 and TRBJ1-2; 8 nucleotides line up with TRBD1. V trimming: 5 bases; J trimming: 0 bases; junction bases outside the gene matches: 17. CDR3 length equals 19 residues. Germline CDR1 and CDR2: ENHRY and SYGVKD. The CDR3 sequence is CAISRPTVDTGGTNYGYTF. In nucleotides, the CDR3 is TGTGCCATCAGTCGACCGACGGTTGATACAGGGGGGACTAACTATGGCTACACCTTC.

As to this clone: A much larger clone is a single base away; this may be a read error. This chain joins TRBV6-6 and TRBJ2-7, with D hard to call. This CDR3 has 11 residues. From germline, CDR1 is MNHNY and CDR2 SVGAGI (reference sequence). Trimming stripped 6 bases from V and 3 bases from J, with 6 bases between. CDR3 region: CASSQDYEQYF. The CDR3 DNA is TGTGCCAGCAGCCAAGACTACGAGCAGTACTTC.

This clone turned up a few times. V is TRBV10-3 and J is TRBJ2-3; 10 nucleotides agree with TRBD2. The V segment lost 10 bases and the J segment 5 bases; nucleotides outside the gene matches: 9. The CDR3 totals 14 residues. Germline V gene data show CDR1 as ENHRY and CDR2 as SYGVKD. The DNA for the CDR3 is TGTGCCACAAAGGTGGCTAGCGGGAGAGATACGCAGTATTTT. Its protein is CATKVASGRDTQYF.

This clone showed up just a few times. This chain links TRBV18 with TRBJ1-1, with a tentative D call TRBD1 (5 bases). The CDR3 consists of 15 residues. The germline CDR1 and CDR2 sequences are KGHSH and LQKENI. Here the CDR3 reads CASAGARAGNTEAFF. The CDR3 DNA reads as TGTGCAAGTGCCGGGGCCAGAGCGGGGAACACTGAAGCTTTCTTT.

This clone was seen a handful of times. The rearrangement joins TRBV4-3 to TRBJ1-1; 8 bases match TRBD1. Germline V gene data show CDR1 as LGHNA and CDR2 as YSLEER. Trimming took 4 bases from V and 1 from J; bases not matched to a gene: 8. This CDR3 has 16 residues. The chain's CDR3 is CASSRSVTGANTEAFF. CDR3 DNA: TGCGCCAGCAGCCGATCGGTGACAGGGGCGAACACTGAAGCTTTCTTT.

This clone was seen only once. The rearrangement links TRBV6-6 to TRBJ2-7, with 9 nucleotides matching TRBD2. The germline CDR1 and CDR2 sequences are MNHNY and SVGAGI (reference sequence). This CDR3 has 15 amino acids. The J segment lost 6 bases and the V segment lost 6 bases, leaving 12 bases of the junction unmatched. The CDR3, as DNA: TGTGCCAGCAGGCCCCGGACTAGCGCACCGTTCGAGCAGTACTTC. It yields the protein CASRPRTSAPFEQYF.

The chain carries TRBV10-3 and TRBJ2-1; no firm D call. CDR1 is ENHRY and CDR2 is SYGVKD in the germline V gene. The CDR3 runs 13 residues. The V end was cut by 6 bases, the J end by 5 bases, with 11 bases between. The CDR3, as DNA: TGTGCCATCAGAGGAATGATTAACAATGAGCAGTTCTTC. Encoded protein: CAIRGMINNEQFF.

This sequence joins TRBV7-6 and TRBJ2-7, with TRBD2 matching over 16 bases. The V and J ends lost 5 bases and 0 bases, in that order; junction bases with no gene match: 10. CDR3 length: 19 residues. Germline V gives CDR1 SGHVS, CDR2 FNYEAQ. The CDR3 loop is CASSQQAGLAGGFSYEQYF. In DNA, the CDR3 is TGTGCCAGCAGCCAACAGGCGGGACTAGCGGGAGGGTTCTCCTACGAGCAGTACTTC.